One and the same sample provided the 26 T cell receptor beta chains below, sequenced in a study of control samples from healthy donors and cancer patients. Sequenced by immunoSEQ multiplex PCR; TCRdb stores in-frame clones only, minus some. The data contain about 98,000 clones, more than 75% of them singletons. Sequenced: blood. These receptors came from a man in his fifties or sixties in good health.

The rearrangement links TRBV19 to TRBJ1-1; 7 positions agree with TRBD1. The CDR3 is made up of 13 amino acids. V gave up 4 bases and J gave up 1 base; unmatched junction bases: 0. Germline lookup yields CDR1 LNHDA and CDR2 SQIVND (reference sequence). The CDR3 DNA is TGTGCCAGTAGTAGGACAGGGAACACTGAAGCTTTCTTT. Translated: CASSRTGNTEAFF.

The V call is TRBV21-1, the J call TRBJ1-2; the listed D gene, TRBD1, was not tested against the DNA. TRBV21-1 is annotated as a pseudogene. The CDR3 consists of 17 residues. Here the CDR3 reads CASSRVLSRQGLYGYTF. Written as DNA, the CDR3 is TGTGCCAGCAGCCGTGTCTTGTCCCGACAGGGTCTCTATGGCTACACCTTC.

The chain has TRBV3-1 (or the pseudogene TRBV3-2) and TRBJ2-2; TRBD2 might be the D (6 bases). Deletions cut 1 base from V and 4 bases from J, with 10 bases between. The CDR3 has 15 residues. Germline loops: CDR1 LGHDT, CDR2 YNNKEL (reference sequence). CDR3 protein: CASSQAGGTTGELFF. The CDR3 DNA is TGTGCCAGCAGCCAAGCTGGGGGGACCACCGGGGAGCTGTTTTTT.

The CDR3 DNA reads as TGTGCCAGCAGCTTGGTCCTAGCGGGAGTGGATGAGCAGTTCTTC. Translating gives CASSLVLAGVDEQFF. This sequence joins TRBV5-6 and TRBJ2-1; 10 nucleotides align to TRBD2. J was trimmed by 8 bases and V by 0 bases; bases with no gene match: 5. The CDR3 is 15 residues long. Germline CDR1 is SGHDT and CDR2 is YYEEEE.

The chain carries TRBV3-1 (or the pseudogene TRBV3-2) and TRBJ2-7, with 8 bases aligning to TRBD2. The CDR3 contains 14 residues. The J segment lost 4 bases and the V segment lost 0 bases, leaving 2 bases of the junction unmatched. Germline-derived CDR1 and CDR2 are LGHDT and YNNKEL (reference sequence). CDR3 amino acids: CASSQDRGGYEQYF. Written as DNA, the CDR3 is TGTGCCAGCAGCCAAGATCGGGGGGGGTACGAGCAGTACTTC.

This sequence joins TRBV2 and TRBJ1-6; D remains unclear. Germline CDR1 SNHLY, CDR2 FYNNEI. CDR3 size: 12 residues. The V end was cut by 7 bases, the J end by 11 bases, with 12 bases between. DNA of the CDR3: TGTGCCAGCAAAGAGGCATGGACACCCCTCCACTTT. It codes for CASKEAWTPLHF. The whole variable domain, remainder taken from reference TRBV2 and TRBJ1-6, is EPEVTQTPSHQVTQMGQEVILRCVPISNHLYFYWYRQILGQKVEFLVSFYNNEISEKSEIFDDQFSVERPDGSNFTLKIRSTKLEDSAMYFCASKEAWTPLHFGNGTRLTVT.

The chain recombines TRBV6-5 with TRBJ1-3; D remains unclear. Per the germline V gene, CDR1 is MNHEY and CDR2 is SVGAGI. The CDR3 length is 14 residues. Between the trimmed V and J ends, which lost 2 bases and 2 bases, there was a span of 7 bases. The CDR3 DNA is TGTGCCAGCAGTTACAGCGCCACTGGAAACACCATATATTTT. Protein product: CASSYSATGNTIYF.

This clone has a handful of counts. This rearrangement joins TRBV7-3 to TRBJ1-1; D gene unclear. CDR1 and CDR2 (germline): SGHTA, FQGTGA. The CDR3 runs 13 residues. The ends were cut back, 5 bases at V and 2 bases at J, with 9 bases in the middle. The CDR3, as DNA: TGTGCCAGCAGCCTATACTATAACACTGAAGCTTTCTTT. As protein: CASSLYYNTEAFF.

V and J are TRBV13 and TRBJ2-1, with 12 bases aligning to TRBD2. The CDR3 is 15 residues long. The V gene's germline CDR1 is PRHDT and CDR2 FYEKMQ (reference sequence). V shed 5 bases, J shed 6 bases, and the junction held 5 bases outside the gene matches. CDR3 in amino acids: CASSPGLAGRNEQFF. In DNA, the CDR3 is TGTGCCAGCAGCCCCGGACTAGCGGGGCGCAATGAGCAGTTCTTC. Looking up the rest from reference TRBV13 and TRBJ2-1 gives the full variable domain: AAGVIQSPRHLIKEKRETATLKCYPIPRHDTVYWYQQGPGQDPQFLISFYEKMQSDKGSIPDRFSAQQFSDYHSELNMSSLELGDSALYFCASSPGLAGRNEQFFGPGTRLTVL.

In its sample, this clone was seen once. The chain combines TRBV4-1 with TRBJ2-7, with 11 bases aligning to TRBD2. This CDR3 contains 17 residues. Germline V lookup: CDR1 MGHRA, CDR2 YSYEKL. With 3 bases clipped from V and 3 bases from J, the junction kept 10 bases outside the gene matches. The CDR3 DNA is TGCGCCAGCAGCCAGGGGGGACTAGCGGCAAGATTCTACGAGCAGTACTTC. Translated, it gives CASSQGGLAARFYEQYF.

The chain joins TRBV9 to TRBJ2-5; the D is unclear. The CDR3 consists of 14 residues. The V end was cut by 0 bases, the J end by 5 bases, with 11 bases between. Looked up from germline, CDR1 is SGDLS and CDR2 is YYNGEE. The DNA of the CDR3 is TGTGCCAGCAGCGTAGCGACGTCCCCGGAGACCCAGTACTTC. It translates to CASSVATSPETQYF.

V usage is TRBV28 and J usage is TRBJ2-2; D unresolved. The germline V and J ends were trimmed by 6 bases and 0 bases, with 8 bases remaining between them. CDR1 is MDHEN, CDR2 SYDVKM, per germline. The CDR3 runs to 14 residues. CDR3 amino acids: CASRVPPNTGELFF. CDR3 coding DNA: TGTGCCAGCAGGGTTCCCCCGAACACCGGGGAGCTGTTTTTT. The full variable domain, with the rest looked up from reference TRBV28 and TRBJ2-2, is DVKVTQSSRYLVKRTGEKVFLECVQDMDHENMFWYRQDPGLGLRLIYFSYDVKMKEKGDIPEGYSVSREKKERFSLILESASTNQTSMYLCASRVPPNTGELFFGEGSRLTVL.

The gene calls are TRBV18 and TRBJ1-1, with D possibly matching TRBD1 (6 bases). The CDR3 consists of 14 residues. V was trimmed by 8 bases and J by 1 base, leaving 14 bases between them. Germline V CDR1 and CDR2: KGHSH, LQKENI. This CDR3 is CASTPGQQNTEAFF. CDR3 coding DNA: TGTGCCAGCACCCCGGGACAACAGAACACTGAAGCTTTCTTT.

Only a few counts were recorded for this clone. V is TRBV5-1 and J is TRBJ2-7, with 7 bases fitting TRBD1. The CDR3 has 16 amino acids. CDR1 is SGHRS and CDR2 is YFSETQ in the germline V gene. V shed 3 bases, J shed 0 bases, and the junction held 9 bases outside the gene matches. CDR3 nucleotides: TGCGCCAGCAGCTCCGGTGGGACAGTTCTCTCCTACGAGCAGTACTTC. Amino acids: CASSSGGTVLSYEQYF.

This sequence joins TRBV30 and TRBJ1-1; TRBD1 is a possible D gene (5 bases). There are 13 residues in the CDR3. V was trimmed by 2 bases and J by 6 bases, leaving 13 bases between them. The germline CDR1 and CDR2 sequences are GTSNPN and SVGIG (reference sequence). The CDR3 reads CAWSFPPGPEAFF. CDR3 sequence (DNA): TGTGCCTGGAGTTTCCCACCGGGGCCTGAAGCTTTCTTT.

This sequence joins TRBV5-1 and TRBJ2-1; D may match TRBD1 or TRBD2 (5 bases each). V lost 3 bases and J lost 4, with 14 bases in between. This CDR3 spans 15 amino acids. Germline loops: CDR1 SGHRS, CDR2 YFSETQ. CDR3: CASSSEGLDYNEQFF. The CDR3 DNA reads TGCGCCAGCAGCTCCGAGGGGTTGGATTACAATGAGCAGTTCTTC.

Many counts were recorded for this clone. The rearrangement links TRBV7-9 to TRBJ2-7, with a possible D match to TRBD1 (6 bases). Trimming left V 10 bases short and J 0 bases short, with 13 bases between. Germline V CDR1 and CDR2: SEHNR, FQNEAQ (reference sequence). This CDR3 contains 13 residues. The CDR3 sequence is CATRPDSSYEQYF. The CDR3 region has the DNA TGTGCCACGAGACCGGACAGCTCCTACGAGCAGTACTTC.

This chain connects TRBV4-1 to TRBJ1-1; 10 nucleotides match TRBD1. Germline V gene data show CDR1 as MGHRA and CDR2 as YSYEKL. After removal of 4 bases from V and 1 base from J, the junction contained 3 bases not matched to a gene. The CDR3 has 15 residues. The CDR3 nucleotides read TGCGCCAGCAGCCCGACAGGGGGCTGGAACACTGAAGCTTTCTTT. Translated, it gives CASSPTGGWNTEAFF.

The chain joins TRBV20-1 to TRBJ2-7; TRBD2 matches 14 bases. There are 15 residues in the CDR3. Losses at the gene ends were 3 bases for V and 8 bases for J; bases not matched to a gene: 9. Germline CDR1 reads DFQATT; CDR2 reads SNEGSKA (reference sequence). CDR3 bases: TGCAGTGCTAGTGCCGCCGGACTAGCGGGAGGCCAGCAGTACTTC. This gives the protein CSASAAGLAGGQQYF.

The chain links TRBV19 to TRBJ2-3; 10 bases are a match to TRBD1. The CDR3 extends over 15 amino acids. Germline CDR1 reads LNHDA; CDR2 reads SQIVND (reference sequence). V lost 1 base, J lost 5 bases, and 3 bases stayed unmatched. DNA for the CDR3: TGTGCCAGTAGTATAGGACAGGGGGCAGGAGATACGCAGTATTTT. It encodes CASSIGQGAGDTQYF.

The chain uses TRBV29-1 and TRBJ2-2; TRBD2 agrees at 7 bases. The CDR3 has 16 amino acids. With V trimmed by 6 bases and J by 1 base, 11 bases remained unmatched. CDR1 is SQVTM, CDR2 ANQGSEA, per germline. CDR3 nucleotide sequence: TGCAGCGTCGGGCCGAGGGCGGGAGTGAACACCGGGGAGCTGTTTTTT. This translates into CSVGPRAGVNTGELFF.

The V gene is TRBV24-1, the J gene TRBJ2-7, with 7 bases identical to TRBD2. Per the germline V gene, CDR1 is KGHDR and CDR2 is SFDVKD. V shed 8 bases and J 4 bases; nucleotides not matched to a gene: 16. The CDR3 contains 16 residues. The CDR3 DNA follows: TGTGCCACCATTGCCCGGGGGAGGGAGGTCCCTTACGAGCAGTACTTC. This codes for CATIARGREVPYEQYF.

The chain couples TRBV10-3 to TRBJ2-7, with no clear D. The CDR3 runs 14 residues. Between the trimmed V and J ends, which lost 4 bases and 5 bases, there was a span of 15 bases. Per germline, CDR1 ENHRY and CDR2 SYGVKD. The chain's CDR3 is CAISAVTPQDEQYF. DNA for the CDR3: TGTGCCATCAGTGCAGTTACCCCGCAGGACGAGCAGTACTTC.

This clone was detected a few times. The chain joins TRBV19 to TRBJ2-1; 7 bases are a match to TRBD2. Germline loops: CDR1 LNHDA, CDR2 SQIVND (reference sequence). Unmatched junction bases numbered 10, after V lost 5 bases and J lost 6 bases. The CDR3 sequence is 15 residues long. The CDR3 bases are TGTGCCAGTAGTTCGTGGGACTACCGCCGCAATGAGCAGTTCTTC. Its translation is CASSSWDYRRNEQFF.

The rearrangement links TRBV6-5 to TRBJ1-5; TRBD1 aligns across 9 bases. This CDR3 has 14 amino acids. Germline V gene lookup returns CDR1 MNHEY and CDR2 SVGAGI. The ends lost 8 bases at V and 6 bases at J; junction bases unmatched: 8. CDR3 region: CASLRDRVPQPQHF. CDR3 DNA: TGTGCCAGCCTCCGGGACAGGGTCCCTCAGCCCCAGCATTTT.

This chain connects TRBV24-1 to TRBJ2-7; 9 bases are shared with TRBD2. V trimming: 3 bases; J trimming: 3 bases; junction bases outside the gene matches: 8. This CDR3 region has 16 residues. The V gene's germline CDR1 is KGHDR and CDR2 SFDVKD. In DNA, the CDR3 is TGTGCCACCAGTGATGGGACTAGCTGGTCCCTCTACGAGCAGTACTTC. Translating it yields CATSDGTSWSLYEQYF.